This T cell receptor beta chain was captured by sequencing in a study of blood T cells in healthy people across ages. Across the whole study: About one barcoded TCR beta cDNA was captured per two T cells.

This clonotype turned up a few times. What it binds is not known. Whole-study results and caveats: Naive CD4+ cells and diversity were both higher in long-lived donors than in aged donors.

Samples each had at least 5.5 micrograms of total RNA extracted. Next came a second PCR, run for about 7 to 12 cycles, which used a sample-barcoded 5' primer along with a J-beta primer mix. Every cDNA was tagged by a template-switch adaptor with 12 random nucleotides. TCRdb reanalysed the 5' RACE reads using MiXCR and keeps one entry per CDR3 protein. The data contain around 800,000 distinct CDR3 sequences, under 45% of them singletons. The specimen sequenced was blood. The TCR originated in a man between 60 and 70 years old in good health.

For the CDR3, the DNA is TGTGCCAGCTCACCCACCTTAGCGGGGGGGCACAATGAGCAGTTCTTC. Its protein is CASSPTLAGGHNEQFF. The chain combines TRBV18 with TRBJ2-1, with TRBD2 matching over 11 bases. Trimming removed 3 bases from V and 5 bases from J; junction bases left unmatched: 6. Germline V gene lookup returns CDR1 KGHSH and CDR2 LQKENI. CDR3 length: 16 amino acids.